One and the same sample provided the 22 T cell receptor beta chains below, sequenced in a study. TCRdb re-called the 5' RACE reads with MiXCR, one entry per CDR3 protein. This table holds just under 65,000 distinct CDR3 sequences, approximately 22% found once. The sequencing input was memory CD4+ T cells sorted from a lymph node. Indicated subset: memory CD4+ T cells, CD4+CD45RO+CD25-. These receptors came from a female donor with breast cancer.

As for this clonotype: A read error may be the cause here, since a much bigger clone is one base away. Since no conserved phenylalanine or tryptophan closes the CDR3, a read error is the likely cause. V gene TRBV29-1 combines with J gene TRBJ2-5; D remains unclear. V was pared by 3 bases and J by 3 bases, with 8 bases between. This CDR3 is 12 amino acids long. Germline CDR1 reads SQVTM; CDR2 reads ANQGSEA. Here the CDR3 reads CSVEAAEETQYV. CDR3 nucleotide sequence: TGCAGCGTTGAGGCAGCTGAAGAGACCCAGTACGTC.

This clonotype was detected a few times. The CDR3 DNA sequence: TGTGCCAGCAGTTACTCGGAGCCAGGGGCTCCGTTCTTC. Translated: CASSYSEPGAPFF. This chain uses TRBV6-2 or TRBV6-3 with TRBJ2-1; TRBD1 might be the D (6 bases). This CDR3 spans 13 amino acids. CDR1 is MNHEY and CDR2 is SVGEGT in the germline V gene. Trimming removed 0 bases from V and 15 bases from J, with 15 bases in between.

The chain carries TRBV11-2 and TRBJ1-5; TRBD1 might be the D (5 bases). The CDR3 covers 14 residues. In germline, CDR1 is SGHAT, CDR2 FQNNGV. V dropped 5 bases and J dropped 5 bases, with 13 bases sitting between them. The CDR3, as DNA: TGTGCCAGCAGCCCAAACGGGGCCGATCAGCCCCAGCATTTT. Encoded protein: CASSPNGADQPQHF.

This rearrangement joins TRBV6-4 to TRBJ1-1, with D unclear. The length of the CDR3 is 15 residues. Trimming pared 7 bases from V and 0 bases from J, leaving 15 bases between. Germline lookup yields CDR1 MRHNA and CDR2 SNTAGT. The CDR3, as DNA: TGTGCCAGCAAAACTGAGGACCGTTTGAACACTGAAGCTTTCTTT. Translating it yields CASKTEDRLNTEAFF.

The chain combines TRBV7-9 with TRBJ2-1; TRBD2 is a possible D gene (5 bases). From germline, CDR1 is SEHNR and CDR2 FQNEAQ (reference sequence). There are 12 residues in the CDR3. The ends were cut back, 6 bases at V and 9 bases at J, with 12 bases in the middle. CDR3 in amino acids: CASSELGFEQFF. CDR3 sequence (DNA): TGTGCCAGCAGTGAACTAGGTTTTGAGCAGTTCTTC.

The V and J genes are TRBV7-6 and TRBJ1-1; 8 nucleotides align to TRBD1. The CDR3 runs to 16 residues. The V and J ends lost 5 bases and 1 base, in that order; junction bases with no gene match: 9. The germline V gene encodes CDR1 SGHVS and CDR2 FNYEAQ. CDR3 in DNA: TGTGCCAGCAGCCCACAGGGGGGGGGTCAGAACACTGAAGCTTTCTTT. Translation: CASSPQGGGQNTEAFF.

This clonotype was counted between two and nine times. The chain couples TRBV7-6 to TRBJ2-7; TRBD1 aligns across 7 bases. Trimming cost V 5 bases and J 2 bases; bases outside gene matches: 6. The CDR3 runs to 14 residues. Germline CDR1 is SGHVS and CDR2 is FNYEAQ. The CDR3 coding sequence is TGTGCCAGCAGCAATCGACAGGGAACCTACGAGCAGTACTTC. Amino acids: CASSNRQGTYEQYF.

This clonotype was observed a few times. V and J are TRBV7-2 and TRBJ1-3; a weak D match, TRBD1 (5 bases). The CDR3 loop spans 16 amino acids. Germline assignment: CDR1 SGHTA and CDR2 FQGNSA. The V gene lost 0 bases and the J gene lost 1 base, with 10 bases spanning the gap. The CDR3 nucleotides read TGTGCCAGCAGCTTAGCAGGGACGGCATCTGGAAACACCATATATTTT. Translation gives CASSLAGTASGNTIYF.

This clonotype was counted a few times. CDR3 loop: CASRRQGAGEKLFF. DNA for the CDR3: TGTGCCAGCAGACGACAGGGGGCCGGTGAAAAACTGTTTTTT. The V call is TRBV28, the J call TRBJ1-4; TRBD1 matches at 10 bases. Trimming cost V 6 bases and J 7 bases; bases outside gene matches: 5. This CDR3 region has 14 residues. The germline gives CDR1 MDHEN, CDR2 SYDVKM. The complete variable domain, with remaining parts taken from reference TRBV28 and TRBJ1-4, reads DVKVTQSSRYLVKRTGEKVFLECVQDMDHENMFWYRQDPGLGLRLIYFSYDVKMKEKGDIPEGYSVSREKKERFSLILESASTNQTSMYLCASRRQGAGEKLFFGSGTQLSVL.

This clonotype was detected a few times. V is TRBV5-1 and J is TRBJ1-6; D gene unclear. Germline V gene data show CDR1 as SGHRS and CDR2 as YFSETQ. V lost 4 bases and J 14 bases, leaving 19 bases between the germline ends. The CDR3 consists of 14 residues. The CDR3 loop is CASSTDLGTFTLHF. The CDR3 nucleotides read TGCGCCAGCAGCACGGACCTTGGAACCTTCACCCTCCACTTT.

The V and J genes are TRBV7-6 and TRBJ2-3; D remains ambiguous. This CDR3 region has 13 residues. CDR1 and CDR2 from the germline V gene are SGHVS and FNYEAQ. V was trimmed by 3 bases and J by 6 bases, leaving 10 bases between them. CDR3 residues: CASSFDRRDTQYF. In DNA, the CDR3 is TGTGCCAGCAGCTTCGACCGGCGGGATACGCAGTATTTT. The full variable domain, with the rest looked up from reference TRBV7-6 and TRBJ2-3, is GAGVSQSPRYKVTKRGQDVALRCDPISGHVSLYWYRQALGQGPEFLTYFNYEAQQDKSGLPNDRFSAERPEGSISTLTIQRTEQRDSAMYRCASSFDRRDTQYFGPGTRLTVL.

A note on this clonotype: The junction departs from germline at one end; a sequencing error may be responsible. The genes are TRBV7-2 and TRBJ2-7; D is perhaps TRBD2 (5 bases). Germline lookup yields CDR1 SGHTA and CDR2 FQGNSA. The CDR3 loop spans 16 amino acids. The DNA of the CDR3 is TGTGCTAGCAGCTTAGCGACTCCGGGCGACCCTCGAGGGCAGTACTTC. As protein: CASSLATPGDPRGQYF.

This clonotype was counted a few times. The CDR3 region has the DNA TGTGCCAGCAGCCAACGACAGGGCTACGAGCAGTACTTC. This sequence encodes CASSQRQGYEQYF. The genes are TRBV7-9 and TRBJ2-7, with 7 bases that match TRBD1. The CDR3 totals 13 residues. The ends lost 5 bases at V and 3 bases at J; junction bases unmatched: 4. Germline V lookup: CDR1 SEHNR, CDR2 FQNEAQ (reference sequence).

The chain uses TRBV30 and TRBJ2-7, with a tentative D call TRBD1 (6 bases). CDR1 and CDR2 (germline): GTSNPN, SVGIG (reference sequence). V dropped 2 bases and J dropped 0 bases, with 8 bases sitting between them. The CDR3 is 13 residues long. CDR3 in DNA: TGTGCCTGGAGTAGGGGGAGCTCCTACGAGCAGTACTTC. The encoded protein is CAWSRGSSYEQYF.

At least ten counts were recorded for this clonotype. V gene TRBV5-1 combines with J gene TRBJ2-1, with 9 bases that match TRBD1. The germline V gene has CDR1 SGHRS and CDR2 YFSETQ. The V gene end was trimmed by 3 bases and the J gene end by 0 bases; junction bases not matched to a gene: 7. CDR3 length: 17 residues. CDR3 sequence: CASSSGQGGDSYNEQFF. As DNA, the CDR3 is TGCGCCAGCAGCTCGGGACAGGGAGGCGACTCCTACAATGAGCAGTTCTTC.

This chain joins TRBV6-1 and TRBJ2-5; D perhaps matches TRBD2 (6 bases). This CDR3 comprises 14 residues. The V end lost 0 bases, the J end lost 11 bases, and 16 bases lay between the germline ends. Germline V CDR1 and CDR2: MNHNS, SASEGT. Written as DNA, the CDR3 is TGTGCCAGCAGTGAAGCGGGAGGATCAGATACGCAGTACTTC. This translates into CASSEAGGSDTQYF.

The table lists this clonotype with many counts. The chain is built from TRBV20-1 and TRBJ1-2; D is possibly TRBD1 (5 bases). Germline CDR1 DFQATT, CDR2 SNEGSKA (reference sequence). Trimming left V 6 bases short and J 2 bases short, with 19 bases between. The CDR3 is made up of 15 amino acids. The DNA of the CDR3 is TGCAGTGCCCCGGACACCGGGACTTTCAACTATGGCTACACCTTC. Its protein product is CSAPDTGTFNYGYTF.

V is TRBV5-5 and J is TRBJ2-7; 7 nucleotides align to TRBD2. Germline CDR1 reads SGHKS; CDR2 reads YYEKEE (reference sequence). With 5 bases clipped from V and 4 bases from J, the junction kept 12 bases outside the gene matches. The CDR3 extends over 15 amino acids. This chain's CDR3 is CASRRDPGLPYEQYF. The DNA for the CDR3 is TGTGCCAGCAGACGCGACCCGGGACTACCGTACGAGCAGTACTTC.

The chain joins TRBV5-1 to TRBJ2-5, with unresolved D. The CDR3 has 15 residues. V lost 4 bases, J lost 5 bases, and 18 bases lay in between. CDR1 and CDR2 (germline): SGHRS, YFSETQ. The CDR3 DNA reads TGCGCCAGCAGCACGTCATCAAGAGTGGAGGAGACCCAGTACTTC. Translation: CASSTSSRVEETQYF.

This clonotype was seen a handful of times. The junction does not match germline at one end; this may be a read error. J is TRBJ2-5 and V is TRBV4-2; D might be TRBD2 (5 bases). CDR1 and CDR2 from the germline V gene are LGHNA and YNFKEQ. There are 14 residues in the CDR3. Here the CDR3 reads CVSSQASGEETQYF. The CDR3 nucleotides read TGTGTCAGCAGCCAAGCCAGCGGCGAAGAGACCCAGTACTTC.

This clonotype has ten or more counts. V gene TRBV7-9 combines with J gene TRBJ2-3; D may correspond to TRBD1 or TRBD2 (5 bases each). The CDR3 covers 14 residues. Trimming removed 0 bases at V and 3 bases at J, with 7 bases between. CDR1 and CDR2 (germline): SEHNR, FQNEAQ (reference sequence). The CDR3 nucleotides are TGTGCCAGCAGCTTAGCGGGGGTTACAGATACGCAGTATTTT. Protein: CASSLAGVTDTQYF. The variable domain in full, completed from reference TRBV7-9 and TRBJ2-3, reads DTGVSQNPRHKITKRGQNVTFRCDPISEHNRLYWYRQTLGQGPEFLTYFQNEAQLEKSRLLSDRFSAERPKGSFSTLEIQRTEQGDSAMYLCASSLAGVTDTQYFGPGTRLTVL.

This clonotype was seen repeatedly, ten times or more. The V and J genes are TRBV18 and TRBJ2-3; 9 bases agree with TRBD2. Germline V gene lookup returns CDR1 KGHSH and CDR2 LQKENI. Trimming removed 5 bases from V and 14 bases from J; junction bases left unmatched: 11. This CDR3 contains 13 residues. The CDR3 coding sequence is TGTGCCAGCTCAGCAGAGACCGGGACTAGCCTGTATTTT. This sequence encodes CASSAETGTSLYF.